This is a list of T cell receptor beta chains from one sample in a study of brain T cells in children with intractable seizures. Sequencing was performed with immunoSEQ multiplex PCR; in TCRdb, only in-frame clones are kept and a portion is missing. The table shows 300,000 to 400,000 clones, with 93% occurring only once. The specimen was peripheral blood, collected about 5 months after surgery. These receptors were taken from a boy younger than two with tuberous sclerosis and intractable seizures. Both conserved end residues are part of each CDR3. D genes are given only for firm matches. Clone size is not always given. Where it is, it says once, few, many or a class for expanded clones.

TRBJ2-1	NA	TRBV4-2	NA	TGTGCCAGCAGCCAGCCCTACAATGAGCAGTTCTTC	CASSQPYNEQFF
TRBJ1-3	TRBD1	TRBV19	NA	TGTGCCAGTAGTGAACAGGGGAGCTCTGGAAACACCATATATTTT	CASSEQGSSGNTIYF
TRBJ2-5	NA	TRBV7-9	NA	TGTGCCAGCAGCCCCTTCCTTCTTGGGGGCCAACAAGAGACCCAGTACTTC	CASSPFLLGGQQETQYF
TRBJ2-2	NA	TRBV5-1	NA	TGCGCCAGCAGCCCTCCTTCGGCAGGGGAAAGGGAGCTGTTTTTT	CASSPPSAGERELFF
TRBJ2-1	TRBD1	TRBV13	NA	TGTGCCAGCAGACAGGGGTACAATGAGCAGTTCTTC	CASRQGYNEQFF
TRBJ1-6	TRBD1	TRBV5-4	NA	TGTGCCAGCAGCCCGGAGAACAGGGGGTATAATTCACCCCTCCACTTT	CASSPENRGYNSPLHF
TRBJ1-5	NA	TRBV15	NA	TGTGCCACCAGCAGACCCTGGGGCCAAGGAGTTGGTCAGCCCCAGCATTTT	CATSRPWGQGVGQPQHF
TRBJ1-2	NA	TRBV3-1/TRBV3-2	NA	TGTGCCAGCAGCCAAGCTATCCCGATCCCCAGGGGTGGCTACACCTTC	CASSQAIPIPRGGYTF
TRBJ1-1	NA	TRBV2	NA	TGTGCCAGCAGTGCTTCCCAGTGGAGGGTGTGGGGTGAAGCTTTCTTT	CASSASQWRVWGEAFF
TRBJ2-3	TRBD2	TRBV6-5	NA	TGTGCCAGCAGTTACTCTCTAGCGGGCACAGATACGCAGTATTTT	CASSYSLAGTDTQYF
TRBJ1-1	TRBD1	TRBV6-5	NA	TGTGCCAGCAGTTACAGGGGGCAGAACACTGAAGCTTTCTTT	CASSYRGQNTEAFF
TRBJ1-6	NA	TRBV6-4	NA	TGTGCCAGCAGTGAGTTGGGAAATTCACCCCTCCACTTT	CASSELGNSPLHF
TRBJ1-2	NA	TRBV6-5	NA	TGTGCCAGCAGCCAATTTTGGGGGAGAAACTATGGCTACACCTTC	CASSQFWGRNYGYTF
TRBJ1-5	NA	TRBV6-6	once	TGTGCCAGCAGTTACGGCAGGGCCAGCAATCAGCCCCAGCATTTT	CASSYGRASNQPQHF
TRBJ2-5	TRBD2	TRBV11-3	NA	TGTGCCAGCAGCATGCGCGGGAGGGGGGAGACCCAGTACTTC	CASSMRGRGETQYF
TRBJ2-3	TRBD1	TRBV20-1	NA	TGCAGTGCTAGTCAGGGGGTCGGCACAGATACGCAGTATTTT	CSASQGVGTDTQYF
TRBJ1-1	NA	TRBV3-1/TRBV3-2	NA	TGTGCCAGCAGCCAAGAAATTTGGCGCAGGGGGAACACTGAAGCTTTCTTT	CASSQEIWRRGNTEAFF
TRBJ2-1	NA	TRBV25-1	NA	TGTGCCAGCAGTTCCCCCTTGCATCTGACCCACAATGAGCAGTTCTTC	CASSSPLHLTHNEQFF
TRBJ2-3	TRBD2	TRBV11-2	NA	TGTGCCAGCAGCTTCCTAGCGGGGGGGACAGATACGCAGTATTTT	CASSFLAGGTDTQYF
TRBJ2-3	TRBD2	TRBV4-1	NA	TGCGCCAGCAGCCGAGACGGCGGGGGGGTCACAGATACGCAGTATTTT	CASSRDGGGVTDTQYF
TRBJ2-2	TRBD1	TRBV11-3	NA	TGTGCCAGCAGCCCAGGACAGGGCACCGGGGAGCTGTTTTTT	CASSPGQGTGELFF
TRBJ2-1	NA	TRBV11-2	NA	TGTGCCAGCCAGCTATCAGGGAAATACAATGAGCAGTTCTTC	CASQLSGKYNEQFF
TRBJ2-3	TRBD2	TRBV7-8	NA	TGTGCCAGCAGCTTATGGGACCTCGGACTAGCGGGAGGCCGAAGCACAGATACGCAGTATTTT	CASSLWDLGLAGGRSTDTQYF
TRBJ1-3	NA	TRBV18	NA	TGTGCCAGCTCACCAGCCTTTTATCCTGGAAACACCATATATTTT	CASSPAFYPGNTIYF
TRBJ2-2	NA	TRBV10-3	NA	TGTGCCATCAATCGGGGGACCGGGGAGCTGTTTTTT	CAINRGTGELFF
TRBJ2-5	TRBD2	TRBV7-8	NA	TGTGCCAGCAGCTTAGTCTTACCGCTAGCGGGAGGAGAAGAGACCCAGTACTTC	CASSLVLPLAGGEETQYF
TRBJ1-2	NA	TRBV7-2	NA	TGTGCCAGCAGCTTCCCTTCCAGAACCTATGGCTACACCTTC	CASSFPSRTYGYTF
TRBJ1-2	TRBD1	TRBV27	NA	TGTGCCAGCAGTGACCGGACAGGGGATGTCGGCTATGGCTACACCTTC	CASSDRTGDVGYGYTF
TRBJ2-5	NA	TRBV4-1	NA	TGCGCCAGCAGCCAAGATAAGTACCGGGGGCAAGAGACCCAGTACTTC	CASSQDKYRGQETQYF
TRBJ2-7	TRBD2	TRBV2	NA	TGTGCCAGCAGTGAAGTGGGTGGTTTATGGACTAGCGGCGACCCGATCTCCTACGAGCAGTACTTC	CASSEVGGLWTSGDPISYEQYF
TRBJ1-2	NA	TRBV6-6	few	TGTGCCTACTGGGACACGGATGGCTACACCTTC	CAYWDTDGYTF
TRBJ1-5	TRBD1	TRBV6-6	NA	TGTGCCAGCAGTTACTTCGACAGGGTAGGAAATCAGCCCCAGCATTTT	CASSYFDRVGNQPQHF
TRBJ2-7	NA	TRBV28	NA	TGTGCCAGCAGTTTTACTAGCTTCCACGAGCAGTACTTC	CASSFTSFHEQYF
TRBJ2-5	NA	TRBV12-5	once	TGTGCTAGTGGTTTTCCGGCGGACGGGGGAGAGACCCAGTACTTC	CASGFPADGGETQYF
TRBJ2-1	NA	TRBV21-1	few	TGTGCCAGCAGCAAAGCGGACAGACGATGCTCCTACAATGAGCAGTTCTTC	CASSKADRRCSYNEQFF
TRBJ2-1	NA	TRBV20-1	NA	TGCAGTGCTAGAGAGGGGTATGAGCAGTTCTTC	CSAREGYEQFF
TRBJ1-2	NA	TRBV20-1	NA	TGCAGCTCCCTAGTACCGTTTGGCTACACCTTC	CSSLVPFGYTF
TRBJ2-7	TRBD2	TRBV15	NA	TGTGCCACCCGGGGGGGGAATACCTACGAGCAGTACTTC	CATRGGNTYEQYF
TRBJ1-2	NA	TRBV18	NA	TGTGCCAGCTCACCGGCGTCTTTGGACTATGGCTACACCTTC	CASSPASLDYGYTF
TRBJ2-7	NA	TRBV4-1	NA	TGCGCCAGCAGCCAGGTCACACAGGGATACGAGCAGTACTTC	CASSQVTQGYEQYF
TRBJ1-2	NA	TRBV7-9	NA	TGTGCCAGCAGCTTAGTACGGGGTCGGAGCTATGGCTACACCTTC	CASSLVRGRSYGYTF
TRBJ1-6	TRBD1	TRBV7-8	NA	TGTGCCAGCAGCTTAGGGACAGGGGGTCAATCACCCCTCCACTTT	CASSLGTGGQSPLHF
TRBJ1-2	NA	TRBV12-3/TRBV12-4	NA	TGTGCCAGCAGTTTCTGGTCTATGGACGGCTACACCTTC	CASSFWSMDGYTF
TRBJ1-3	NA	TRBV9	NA	TGTGCCAGCAGCGTAGATGGACCCTCCTCTGGAAACACCATATATTTT	CASSVDGPSSGNTIYF
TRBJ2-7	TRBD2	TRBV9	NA	TGTGCCAGCAGCGCGACTAGCGGGGGCTCCGAGCAGTACTTC	CASSATSGGSEQYF
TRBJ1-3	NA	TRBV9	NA	TGTGCCAGCAGCGTAGGGGTAGGTTCTGGAAACACCATATATTTT	CASSVGVGSGNTIYF
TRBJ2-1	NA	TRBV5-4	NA	TGTGCCAGCAGCCCCAGGGGCGGGAGCTACAATGAGCAGTTCTTC	CASSPRGGSYNEQFF
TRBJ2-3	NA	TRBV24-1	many	TGTGCCACCAGTGAGCCGGGACGAAGGCAGTATTTT	CATSEPGRRQYF
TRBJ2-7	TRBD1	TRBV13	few	TGTGCCAGCAGCTTAGCGGGACAGGAGGGCTACGAGCAGTACTTC	CASSLAGQEGYEQYF
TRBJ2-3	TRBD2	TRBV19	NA	TGTGCCAGTAGTTCCCTAGCGGGAGGGTTGAGCACAGATACGCAGTATTTT	CASSSLAGGLSTDTQYF
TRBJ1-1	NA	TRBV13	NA	TGTGCCAGCAGCTTAAGCGGTGAAGCTTTCTTT	CASSLSGEAFF
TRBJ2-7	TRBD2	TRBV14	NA	TGTGCCAGCTCCTACACTTATGCGGGGGGTAGCGGGAACTCCCCGTACGAGCAGTACTTC	CASSYTYAGGSGNSPYEQYF
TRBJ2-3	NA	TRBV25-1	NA	TGTGCCAGCAGTGAATTGGGGGGAGATACGCAGTATTTT	CASSELGGDTQYF
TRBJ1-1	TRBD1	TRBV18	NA	TGTGCCAGCTCATCATGGGAACAGGGGCTCACTGAAGCTTTCTTT	CASSSWEQGLTEAFF
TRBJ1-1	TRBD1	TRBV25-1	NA	TGTGCCAGCAGCGCCCCCGGACAGGGTCGAAACACTGAAGCTTTCTTT	CASSAPGQGRNTEAFF